Below are 22 T cell receptor beta chains sequenced from a single sample in a study of cytomegalovirus exposure and HLA in healthy donors. PCR used 60 Vbeta primers and 13 Jbeta primers. TCRdb keeps only in-frame clones here, not all; method: immunoSEQ multiplex PCR. The profile shows more than 140,000 clones, roughly 85% of them singletons. The sample consisted of PBMCs. The receptors here all came from a male donor in good health and CMV-seronegative.

The count of this clone is one. The chain carries TRBV5-1 and TRBJ2-3; TRBD1 matches 11 bases. The CDR3 runs to 16 residues. The V segment lost 0 bases and the J segment 3 bases; nucleotides outside the gene matches: 3. Germline CDR1 reads SGHRS; CDR2 reads YFSETQ. CDR3 loop: CASSLAGQGATDTQYF. DNA for the CDR3: TGCGCCAGCAGCTTGGCCGGACAGGGGGCAACAGATACGCAGTATTTT.

The chain is built from TRBV7-9 and TRBJ2-7; TRBD2 matches 7 bases. Germline loops: CDR1 SEHNR, CDR2 FQNEAQ (reference sequence). Germline trimming cut 7 bases from V and 0 bases from J; bases unmatched to any gene: 6. This CDR3 is 14 amino acids long. CDR3 residues: CASTDGTNSYEQYF. The CDR3 bases are TGTGCCAGCACCGACGGGACTAACTCCTACGAGCAGTACTTC.

The V and J genes are TRBV11-1 and TRBJ2-1; 8 bases align to TRBD2. This CDR3 is built from 17 residues. With V trimmed by 1 base and J by 0 bases, 5 bases remained unmatched. The germline gives CDR1 SGHAT, CDR2 FQDESV (reference sequence). DNA for the CDR3: TGTGCCAGCAGCTTAGAAACTAGCGGAACCTCCTACAATGAGCAGTTCTTC. Its translation: CASSLETSGTSYNEQFF.

Points on this clone: At the DNA level, this CDR3 is encoded by other sequences in the same sample as well. The chain links TRBV5-1 to TRBJ2-5, with a weak D call TRBD2 (6 bases). Deletions cut 0 bases from V and 0 bases from J, with 6 bases between. The CDR3 is 14 amino acids. The germline V gene encodes CDR1 SGHRS and CDR2 YFSETQ. CDR3: CASSLGGDQETQYF. The CDR3 DNA is TGCGCCAGCAGCTTGGGCGGGGACCAAGAGACCCAGTACTTC. The complete variable domain, with remaining parts taken from reference TRBV5-1 and TRBJ2-5, reads KAGVTQTPRYLIKTRGQQVTLSCSPISGHRSVSWYQQTPGQGLQFLFEYFSETQRNKGNFPGRFSGRQFSNSRSEMNVSTLELGDSALYLCASSLGGDQETQYFGPGTRLLVL.

This chain joins TRBV9 and TRBJ2-5, with 9 positions matching TRBD2. V lost 3 bases, J lost 7 bases, and 10 bases stayed unmatched. Germline V CDR1 and CDR2: SGDLS, YYNGEE. The CDR3 runs to 15 residues. Written as DNA, the CDR3 is TGTGCCAGCAGCGAGGTTAGCGGGGGAGACGGGACCCAGTACTTC. It yields the protein CASSEVSGGDGTQYF.

The V call is TRBV27, the J call TRBJ2-3; TRBD2 is a possible D gene (6 bases). The CDR3 totals 14 residues. V lost 6 bases and J lost 6, with 16 bases in between. Germline lookup yields CDR1 MNHEY and CDR2 SMNVEV (reference sequence). Here the CDR3 reads CASRRGGRGDTQYF. CDR3 DNA sequence: TGTGCCAGCAGGAGGGGCGGCCGGGGGGATACGCAGTATTTT.

The V gene is TRBV19, the J gene TRBJ1-2; possibly TRBD1 for D (5 bases). In germline, CDR1 is LNHDA, CDR2 SQIVND (reference sequence). Trimming took 3 bases from V and 4 from J, leaving 9 bases between them. The CDR3 runs to 13 residues. Here the CDR3 reads CASSMRQGYGYTF. CDR3 DNA sequence: TGTGCCAGTAGTATGCGGCAGGGCTATGGCTACACCTTC.

The chain links TRBV21-1 to TRBJ1-4; TRBD1, the table's D call, lacks a check against the DNA. TRBV21-1 has pseudogene status. The CDR3 is 15 amino acids. CDR3 nucleotide sequence: TGTGCCAGCAGCACCACCTCAGGGGGGAGGGAAAAACTGTTTTTT. This translates into CASSTTSGGREKLFF.

The chain combines TRBV7-9 with TRBJ1-1, with D uncertain. The CDR3 runs 13 residues. Germline V gives CDR1 SEHNR, CDR2 FQNEAQ (reference sequence). V lost 1 base and J 2 bases, leaving 5 bases between the germline ends. The CDR3, as DNA: TGTGCCAGCAGCTTAGGGAGCAACACTGAAGCTTTCTTT. Its protein product is CASSLGSNTEAFF.

This clone occurred once. The V gene is TRBV9, the J gene TRBJ2-1; possibly TRBD2 for D (6 bases). V shed 5 bases and J shed 0 bases, with 12 bases lying between them. CDR1 is SGDLS and CDR2 is YYNGEE in the germline V gene. This CDR3 contains 15 residues. The CDR3 DNA sequence: TGTGCCAGCAGTTTCGGGGGTTCCTCCTACAATGAGCAGTTCTTC. It encodes CASSFGGSSYNEQFF.

This clone was seen only once. V is TRBV19 and J is TRBJ1-6, with D possibly matching TRBD1 (6 bases). The length of the CDR3 is 15 residues. Trimming took 2 bases from V and 7 from J, leaving 12 bases between them. CDR1 LNHDA and CDR2 SQIVND come from the germline V gene (reference sequence). CDR3 bases: TGTGCCAGTAGTATATTAGAAGGGACAAATTCACCCCTCCACTTT. Encoded protein: CASSILEGTNSPLHF.

This clone was observed a few times. The chain employs TRBV9 and TRBJ2-5; 7 bases map to TRBD2. CDR3 length: 18 amino acids. Per the germline V gene, CDR1 is SGDLS and CDR2 is YYNGEE. After removal of 4 bases from V and 4 bases from J, the junction contained 19 bases not matched to a gene. The CDR3 nucleotides are TGTGCCAGCAGCCCACGGGCCGGGGGGACTACTAGGGGAGAGACCCAGTACTTC. It specifies CASSPRAGGTTRGETQYF.

This clone was detected once. The rearrangement links TRBV27 to TRBJ2-1, with 9 bases fitting TRBD2. There are 17 residues in the CDR3. V trimming: 5 bases; J trimming: 3 bases; junction bases outside the gene matches: 11. Germline V gene data show CDR1 as MNHEY and CDR2 as SMNVEV (reference sequence). Here the CDR3 DNA reads TGTGCCAGCAGTCCCCACCGGCTAGCGGGGATCTACAATGAGCAGTTCTTC. Protein sequence: CASSPHRLAGIYNEQFF.

Comments on this clone: Within the sample, other DNA sequences also encode this same CDR3. This chain joins TRBV5-1 and TRBJ1-2; D gene unclear. Germline V gene sequence: CDR1 SGHRS, CDR2 YFSETQ. The CDR3 has 13 amino acids. With 5 bases removed from V and 2 bases from J, the gap between germline ends came to 10 bases. The CDR3 region is CASSSDGNYGYTF. CDR3 coding DNA: TGCGCCAGCAGTTCTGACGGGAACTATGGCTACACCTTC.

The chain uses TRBV11-2 and TRBJ1-6; unclear D gene. The CDR3 spans 13 residues. Germline CDR1 SGHAT, CDR2 FQNNGV. V was clipped by 0 bases and J by 10 bases, with 7 bases between them. The CDR3 DNA reads as TGTGCCAGCAGCTTAGATCTAAACTCACCCCTCCACTTT. Its translation: CASSLDLNSPLHF.

Only one count was recorded for this clone. The V and J genes are TRBV5-1 and TRBJ1-1; D is unclear. This CDR3 contains 16 residues. The V end lost 3 bases, the J end lost 1 base, and 16 bases lay between the germline ends. Germline V gives CDR1 SGHRS, CDR2 YFSETQ. CDR3: CASSSSIARANTEAFF. For the CDR3, the DNA is TGCGCCAGCAGCTCCTCCATCGCGCGGGCGAACACTGAAGCTTTCTTT.

The genes are TRBV5-4 and TRBJ1-2; D is possibly TRBD1 (5 bases). Per germline, CDR1 SGHNT and CDR2 YYREEE (reference sequence). V was clipped by 4 bases and J by 4 bases, with 20 bases between them. The CDR3 runs to 16 residues. Here the CDR3 reads CASSPGTGPNPYGYTF. DNA for the CDR3: TGTGCCAGCAGCCCGGGCACAGGCCCCAACCCCTATGGCTACACCTTC.

In this sample, this clone turned up a few times. V usage is TRBV6-5 and J usage is TRBJ2-2, with 7 bases identical to TRBD1. J gave up 5 bases and V 0 bases, and 6 bases lay outside the gene matches. There are 16 residues in the CDR3. Germline CDR1 MNHEY, CDR2 SVGAGI. The CDR3: CASSYSTGTETGELFF. The CDR3 DNA sequence: TGTGCCAGCAGTTACTCGACCGGGACAGAAACCGGGGAGCTGTTTTTT.

This rearrangement joins TRBV7-2 to TRBJ2-7; 8 nucleotides line up with TRBD1. Germline assignment: CDR1 SGHTA and CDR2 FQGNSA. The J segment lost 0 bases and the V segment lost 3 bases, leaving 4 bases of the junction unmatched. CDR3 length equals 15 residues. The CDR3 region is CASSFDRGSSYEQYF. The CDR3 nucleotides are TGTGCCAGCAGCTTCGACAGGGGAAGCTCCTACGAGCAGTACTTC.

The chain joins TRBV4-3 to TRBJ2-1; TRBD2 agrees at 9 bases. The CDR3 extends over 18 amino acids. Germline lookup yields CDR1 LGHNA and CDR2 YSLEER. V shed 4 bases, J shed 5 bases, and the junction held 15 bases outside the gene matches. The CDR3 sequence is CASSPSLVAGVTDNEQFF. The CDR3, as DNA: TGCGCCAGCAGCCCTAGTTTAGTAGCGGGAGTCACCGACAATGAGCAGTTCTTC.

V gene TRBV2 combines with J gene TRBJ2-7, with 8 bases fitting TRBD1. V gave up 7 bases and J gave up 0 bases; unmatched junction bases: 14. Germline lookup yields CDR1 SNHLY and CDR2 FYNNEI. This CDR3 has 17 amino acids. CDR3 DNA sequence: TGTGCCAGCACTGACAGGAGGACAGGGCCTAACTCCTACGAGCAGTACTTC. Translation gives CASTDRRTGPNSYEQYF.

The chain employs TRBV29-1 and TRBJ1-3; 7 positions agree with TRBD1. The CDR3 runs 13 residues. Per the germline V gene, CDR1 is SQVTM and CDR2 is ANQGSEA. After removal of 7 bases from V and 4 bases from J, the junction contained 7 bases not matched to a gene. The CDR3 coding sequence is TGCAGCGCTGGGACAGCTAAAGGAAACACCATATATTTT. It is translated as CSAGTAKGNTIYF. Together with reference TRBV29-1 and TRBJ1-3, the CDR3 gives the full variable domain: SAVISQKPSRDICQRGTSLTIQCQVDSQVTMMFWYRQQPGQSLTLIATANQGSEATYESGFVIDKFPISRPNLTFSTLTVSNMSPEDSSIYLCSAGTAKGNTIYFGEGSWLTVV.